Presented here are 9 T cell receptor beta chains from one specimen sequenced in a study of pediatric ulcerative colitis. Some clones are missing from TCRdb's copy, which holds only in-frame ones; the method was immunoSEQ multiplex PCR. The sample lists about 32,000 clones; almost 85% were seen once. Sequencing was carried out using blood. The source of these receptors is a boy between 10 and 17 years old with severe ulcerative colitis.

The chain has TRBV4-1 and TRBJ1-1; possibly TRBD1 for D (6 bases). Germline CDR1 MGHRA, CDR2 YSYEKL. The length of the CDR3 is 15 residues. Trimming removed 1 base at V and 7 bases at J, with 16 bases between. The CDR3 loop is CASSQGLLGGHEAFF. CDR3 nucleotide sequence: TGCGCCAGCAGCCAAGGTTTATTGGGGGGCCATGAAGCTTTCTTT.

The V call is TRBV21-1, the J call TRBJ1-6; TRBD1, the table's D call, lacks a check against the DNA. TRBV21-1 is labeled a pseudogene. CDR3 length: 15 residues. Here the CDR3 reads CASSKRGAYNSPLHF. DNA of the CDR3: TGTGCCAGCAGCAAAAGGGGTGCCTATAATTCACCCCTCCACTTT.

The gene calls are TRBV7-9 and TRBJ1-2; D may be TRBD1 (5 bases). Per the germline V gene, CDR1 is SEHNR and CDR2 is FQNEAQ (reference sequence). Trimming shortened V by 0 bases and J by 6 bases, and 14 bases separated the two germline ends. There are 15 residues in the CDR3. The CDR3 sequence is CASSLARGGVHGYTF. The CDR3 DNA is TGTGCCAGCAGCTTAGCGCGAGGAGGGGTTCATGGCTACACCTTC.

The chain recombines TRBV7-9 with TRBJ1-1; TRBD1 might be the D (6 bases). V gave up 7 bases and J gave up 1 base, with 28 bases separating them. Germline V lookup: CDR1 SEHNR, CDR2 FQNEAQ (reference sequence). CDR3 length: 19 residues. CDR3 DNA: TGTGCCAGCACCTCATCAAGGGGGGGTAGGGGTTCGCCGAACACTGAAGCTTTCTTT. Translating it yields CASTSSRGGRGSPNTEAFF.

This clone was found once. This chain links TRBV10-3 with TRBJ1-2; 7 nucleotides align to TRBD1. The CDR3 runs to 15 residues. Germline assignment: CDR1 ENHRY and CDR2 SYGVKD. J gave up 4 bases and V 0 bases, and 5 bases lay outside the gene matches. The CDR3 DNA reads TGTGCCATCAGTGAGTCAGGAGGGGGCGGCTATGGCTACACCTTC. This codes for CAISESGGGGYGYTF.

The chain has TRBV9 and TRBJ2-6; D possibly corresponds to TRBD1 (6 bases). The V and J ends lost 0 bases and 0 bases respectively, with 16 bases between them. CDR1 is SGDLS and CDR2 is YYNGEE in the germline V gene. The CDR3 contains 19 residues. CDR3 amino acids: CASSVEGQPKYSGANVLTF. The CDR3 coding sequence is TGTGCCAGCAGCGTAGAAGGACAGCCTAAATACTCTGGGGCCAACGTCCTGACTTTC.

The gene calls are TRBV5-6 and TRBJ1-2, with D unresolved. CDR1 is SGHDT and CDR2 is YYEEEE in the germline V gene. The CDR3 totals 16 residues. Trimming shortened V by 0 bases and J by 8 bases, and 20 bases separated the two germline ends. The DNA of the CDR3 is TGTGCCAGCAGCTTGGCCGTGACCCGGCCCACGGGCGGCTACACCTTC. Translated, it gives CASSLAVTRPTGGYTF.

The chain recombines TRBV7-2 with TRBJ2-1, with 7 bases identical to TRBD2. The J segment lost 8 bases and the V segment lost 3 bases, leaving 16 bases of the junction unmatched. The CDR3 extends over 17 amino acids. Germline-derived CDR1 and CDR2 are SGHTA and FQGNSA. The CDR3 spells CASSLGPGRGAVDEQFF. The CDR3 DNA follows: TGTGCCAGCAGCTTGGGCCCGGGGAGGGGCGCCGTAGATGAGCAGTTCTTC.

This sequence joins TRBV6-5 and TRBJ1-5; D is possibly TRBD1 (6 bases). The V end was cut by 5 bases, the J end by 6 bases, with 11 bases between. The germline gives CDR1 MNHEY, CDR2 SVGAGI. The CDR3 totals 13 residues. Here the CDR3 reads CASSRGGGQPQHF. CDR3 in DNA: TGTGCCAGCAGTCGAGGGGGTGGTCAGCCCCAGCATTTT.